The 8 T cell receptor beta chains reported below all come from one sample, sequenced in a study of T-cell memory formation after mild COVID-19 (dated by TCRdb to about 2021). The library came from 5' RACE. The run used an Illumina NovaSeq 6000. TCRdb applied fastp at Q25 and MiXCR to the public reads, then kept only in-frame beta chains. Duplicate CDR3 protein sequences are folded into a single record with the most common DNA and genes. Across this sample there are approximately 350,000 distinct CDR3 sequences, with approximately 13% seen only once. The biggest ten clones account for 20% to 25% of the sample. Material: PBMCs or a T cell subset sorted from them (not recorded which). The receptors stem from a man younger than 30 who had mild COVID-19 (a few samples of this study predate the infection). The sample titles of this study are shuffled in the database, so cell type and time point are left out; the donor was told from shared clones.

This clonotype was picked up a small number of times. The chain employs TRBV5-4 and TRBJ2-3, with TRBD2 matching 9 bases. CDR1 SGHNT and CDR2 YYREEE come from the germline V gene (reference sequence). V dropped 4 bases and J dropped 0; count of bases not matched to a gene: 9. The CDR3 runs 17 residues. DNA for the CDR3: TGTGCCAGCAGCCAAGTCCTAGCGGGGCCTAGCACAGATACGCAGTATTTT. Translated, it gives CASSQVLAGPSTDTQYF.

This clonotype was seen more than once but under ten times. The chain is built from TRBV10-3 and TRBJ1-6; D is undetermined. The V gene's germline CDR1 is ENHRY and CDR2 SYGVKD. The CDR3 runs 14 residues. Between the trimmed V and J ends, which lost 4 bases and 5 bases, there was a span of 9 bases. The CDR3 loop reads CAISGGTHNSPLHF. The CDR3 DNA follows: TGTGCCATCAGTGGTGGCACCCATAATTCACCCCTCCACTTT.

This clonotype has only a few counts. This chain connects TRBV6-2 or TRBV6-3 to TRBJ2-7; D is possibly TRBD1 (5 bases). The CDR3 loop spans 12 amino acids. V was shortened by 5 bases and J by 3 bases, with 8 bases between the two germline ends. Germline V gives CDR1 MNHEY, CDR2 SVGEGT. CDR3 sequence: CASSAGYYEQYV. The DNA for the CDR3 is TGTGCCAGCAGTGCAGGGTACTACGAGCAGTACGTC.

The genes are TRBV7-8 and TRBJ2-7; 13 positions match TRBD2. Germline values: CDR1 SGHVS, CDR2 FQNEAQ. V was clipped by 5 bases and J by 0 bases; unmatched bases: 7. The CDR3 has 17 residues. The CDR3 protein is CASSKGLAGESSYEQYF. CDR3 nucleotides: TGTGCCAGCAGCAAAGGACTAGCGGGGGAAAGCTCCTACGAGCAGTACTTC.

The chain has TRBV7-3 and TRBJ2-3; the match to TRBD2 covers 14 bases. The V and J ends lost 5 bases and 7 bases, in that order; junction bases with no gene match: 8. The CDR3 spans 16 residues. The germline V gene encodes CDR1 SGHTA and CDR2 FQGTGA. Here the CDR3 reads CASSKTSGGAAYTQYF. The CDR3 nucleotides are TGTGCCAGCAGCAAGACTAGCGGGGGGGCCGCATATACGCAGTATTTT.

The CDR3 region is CASSFSAGGLRETQYF. The CDR3 nucleotides read TGTGCCAGCAGTTTTTCTGCGGGGGGACTTAGAGAGACCCAGTACTTC. This chain joins TRBV6-2 or TRBV6-3 and TRBJ2-5, with 8 bases lining up with TRBD2. This CDR3 contains 16 residues. J was trimmed by 4 bases and V by 4 bases; bases with no gene match: 11. Germline CDR1 is MNHEY and CDR2 is SVGEGT.

V and J are TRBV20-1 and TRBJ1-4, with 7 bases matching TRBD1. The trim removed 0 bases at V and 7 bases at J, leaving 5 bases unmatched. Germline loops: CDR1 DFQATT, CDR2 SNEGSKA (reference sequence). This CDR3 spans 14 amino acids. In DNA, the CDR3 is TGCAGTGCTAGAGACAGGGAGGGGGCTGAAAAACTGTTTTTT. Protein product: CSARDREGAEKLFF.

The gene calls are TRBV7-8 and TRBJ2-1; 9 bases are shared with TRBD2. The CDR3 covers 15 residues. Losses at the gene ends were 4 bases for V and 5 bases for J; bases not matched to a gene: 6. CDR1 and CDR2 from the germline V gene are SGHVS and FQNEAQ. The CDR3 bases are TGTGCCAGCAGCTCGACTAGCGGCGAAAACAATGAGCAGTTCTTC. As protein: CASSSTSGENNEQFF.